The present TCR beta chain was sequenced within a study of CD8+CD57+ T cells in acquired aplastic anemia. This clonotype was picked up many times. Its specificity is unknown. The study profiled TCR beta VDJ and CDR3 using genomic DNA as template. TCRdb passed the reads through MiXCR, listing each CDR3 protein once. The sample has some 150,000 distinct CDR3 sequences; 40% to 45% are singletons. The V gene's germline CDR1 is SEHNR and CDR2 FQNEAQ (reference sequence). V was pared by 1 base and J by 10 bases, with 8 bases between. The CDR3 totals 12 residues. Overall study results and limits: Significance was not reached for CD8+ Simpson's diversity between patients and controls.

V is TRBV7-9 and J is TRBJ1-5; D is possibly TRBD1 (5 bases). The sequenced material came from sorted CD4+, CD8+, or CD8+CD57+ T cells (not recorded which) from PBMCs. This receptor was taken from a human donor in good health, serving as a control. The CDR3 loop reads CASSLVQGPQHF. The DNA for the CDR3 is TGTGCCAGCAGCTTAGTTCAGGGACCCCAGCATTTT.